This T cell receptor (beta chain) was identified during a study of T-cell memory formation after mild COVID-19. Constant-segment-primed 5'RACE gave TCR alpha and TCR beta cDNA libraries with sample barcodes and UMIs. TCRdb re-called the 5' RACE reads with MiXCR, one entry per CDR3 protein. The profile shows tens of thousands of distinct CDR3 sequences, approximately 13% of them singletons. Findings and limits, study-wide: Confirmation of SARS-CoV-2 specificity was lacking for second-wave clones peaking day 37. Clones that got smaller from day 15 to 85 had even CD4/CD8, while clones growing later tipped toward CD4+.

In its sample, this clonotype was seen a few times. Its antigen is not identified. CDR1 and CDR2 from the germline V gene are PRHDT and FYEKMQ (reference sequence). CDR3 length: 15 residues. V lost 5 bases, J lost 3 bases, and 5 bases stayed unmatched. This TCR came from an adult woman who had mild COVID-19 (a few samples of this study predate the infection). Cell type and time point are not known. The chain links TRBV13 to TRBJ1-1; 11 nucleotides align to TRBD1. What was sequenced was PBMCs or a T cell subset sorted from them (not recorded which). The DNA of the CDR3 is TGTGCCAGCAGCGGATGGGACAGGGGGGACACTGAAGCTTTCTTT. Protein product: CASSGWDRGDTEAFF.